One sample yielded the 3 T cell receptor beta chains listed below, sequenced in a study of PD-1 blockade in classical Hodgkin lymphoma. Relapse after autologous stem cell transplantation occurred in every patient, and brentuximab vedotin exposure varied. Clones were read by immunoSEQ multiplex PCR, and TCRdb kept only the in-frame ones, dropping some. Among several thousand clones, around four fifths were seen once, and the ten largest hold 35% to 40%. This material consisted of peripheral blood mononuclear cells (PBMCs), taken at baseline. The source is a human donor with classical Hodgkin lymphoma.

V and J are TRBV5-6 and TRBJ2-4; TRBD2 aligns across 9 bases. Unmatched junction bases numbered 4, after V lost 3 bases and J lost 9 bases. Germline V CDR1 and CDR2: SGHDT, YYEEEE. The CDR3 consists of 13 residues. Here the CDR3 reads CASSSGTSFIQYF. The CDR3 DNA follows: TGTGCCAGCAGCTCCGGGACTAGCTTCATTCAGTACTTC. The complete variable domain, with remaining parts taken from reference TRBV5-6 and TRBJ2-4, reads DAGVTQSPTHLIKTRGQQVTLRCSPKSGHDTVSWYQQALGQGPQFIFQYYEEEERQRGNFPDRFSGHQFPNYSSELNVNALLLGDSALYLCASSSGTSFIQYFGAGTRLSVL.

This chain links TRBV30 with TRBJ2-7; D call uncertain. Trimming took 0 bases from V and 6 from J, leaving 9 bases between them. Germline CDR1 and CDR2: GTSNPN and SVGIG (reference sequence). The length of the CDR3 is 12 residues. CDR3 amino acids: CAWSVISSEQYF. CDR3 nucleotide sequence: TGTGCCTGGAGTGTAATTAGCAGCGAGCAGTACTTC.

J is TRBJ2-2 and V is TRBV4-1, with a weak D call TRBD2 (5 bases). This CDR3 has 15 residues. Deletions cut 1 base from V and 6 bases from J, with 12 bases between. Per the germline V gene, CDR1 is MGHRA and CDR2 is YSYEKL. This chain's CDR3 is CASSQAQEGPGELFF. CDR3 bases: TGCGCCAGCAGCCAAGCTCAAGAGGGCCCCGGGGAGCTGTTTTTT.